A single sample gave rise to the 30 T cell receptor beta chains below, sequenced in a study of T cell changes during pregnancy in multiple sclerosis. TCRdb keeps only in-frame clones here, not all; method: immunoSEQ multiplex PCR. The profile covers 58,000 or so clones, with 80% to 95% appearing a single time and about 0.5% taken by the ten largest. Sequenced here: CD4+ T cells from peripheral blood mononuclear cells, sampled in the third trimester of pregnancy. Every receptor here comes from a female donor with multiple sclerosis, enrolled in a pregnancy study.

V and J are TRBV29-1 and TRBJ2-3; 9 bases are a match to TRBD1. Germline trimming cut 7 bases from V and 3 bases from J; bases unmatched to any gene: 8. The CDR3 is made up of 14 amino acids. From germline, CDR1 is SQVTM and CDR2 ANQGSEA. CDR3 loop: CSAGTGFRTDTQYF. For the CDR3, the DNA is TGCAGCGCCGGGACAGGGTTTCGGACAGATACGCAGTATTTT.

The chain joins TRBV19 to TRBJ1-1; D gene ambiguous. This CDR3 has 13 amino acids. V was pared by 6 bases and J by 1 base, with 9 bases between. CDR1 LNHDA and CDR2 SQIVND come from the germline V gene (reference sequence). CDR3 nucleotide sequence: TGTGCCAGTAGATTTCGGGAGAACACTGAAGCTTTCTTT. Its protein is CASRFRENTEAFF. The full variable domain, in which reference TRBV19 and TRBJ1-1 provide the parts outside the CDR3, is DGGITQSPKYLFRKEGQNVTLSCEQNLNHDAMYWYRQDPGQGLRLIYYSQIVNDFQKGDIAEGYSVSREKKESFPLTVTSAQKNPTAFYLCASRFRENTEAFFGQGTRLTVV.

The chain combines TRBV19 with TRBJ1-5; D perhaps matches TRBD1 (6 bases). Germline CDR1 LNHDA, CDR2 SQIVND (reference sequence). Deletions cut 6 bases from V and 11 bases from J, with 11 bases between. The CDR3 sequence is 11 residues long. The CDR3 DNA follows: TGTGCCAGTAGGACAAAGGGGGCCCAGCATTTT. Amino acid sequence: CASRTKGAQHF. Complete variable domain (other parts from reference TRBV19 and TRBJ1-5): DGGITQSPKYLFRKEGQNVTLSCEQNLNHDAMYWYRQDPGQGLRLIYYSQIVNDFQKGDIAEGYSVSREKKESFPLTVTSAQKNPTAFYLCASRTKGAQHFGDGTRLSIL.

J is TRBJ1-5 and V is TRBV19, with 7 nucleotides matching TRBD1. The CDR3 runs to 15 residues. J lost 6 bases, V lost 4 bases, and 9 bases had no gene match. CDR1 and CDR2 from the germline V gene are LNHDA and SQIVND (reference sequence). DNA of the CDR3: TGTGCCAGTAGTACCTTACAGGGGTGGACTCAGCCCCAGCATTTT. The encoded protein is CASSTLQGWTQPQHF.

A few counts support this clone. The rearrangement links TRBV2 to TRBJ1-5, with D unresolved. The V gene lost 8 bases and the J gene lost 1 base, with 12 bases spanning the gap. This CDR3 has 14 residues. Germline V gene sequence: CDR1 SNHLY, CDR2 FYNNEI. This CDR3 reads CASGGDRSNQPQHF. CDR3 nucleotides: TGTGCCAGCGGCGGGGATCGAAGCAATCAGCCCCAGCATTTT.

The sample holds one count of this clone. The genes are TRBV11-1 and TRBJ1-3; D call uncertain. Between the trimmed V and J ends, which lost 6 bases and 0 bases, there was a span of 3 bases. The CDR3 loop spans 12 amino acids. From germline, CDR1 is SGHAT and CDR2 FQDESV (reference sequence). As DNA, the CDR3 is TGTGCCAGCAGTTACTCTGGAAACACCATATATTTT. Translated: CASSYSGNTIYF.

The chain is built from TRBV30 and TRBJ1-5; D uncertain. In germline, CDR1 is GTSNPN, CDR2 SVGIG (reference sequence). Deletions cut 0 bases from V and 0 bases from J, with 9 bases between. The CDR3 runs to 15 residues. CDR3 residues: CAWSVPQHSNQPQHF. CDR3 sequence (DNA): TGTGCCTGGAGTGTACCACAGCATAGCAATCAGCCCCAGCATTTT.

The chain recombines TRBV21-1 with TRBJ1-5; the D segment call TRBD1 is taken from the table without a DNA check. TRBV21-1 is assigned pseudogene status. There are 18 residues in the CDR3. CDR3: CASSKKETELYSNQPQHF. CDR3 sequence (DNA): TGTGCCAGCAGCAAAAAGGAAACAGAGCTTTATAGCAATCAGCCCCAGCATTTT.

V and J are TRBV5-1 and TRBJ1-1; TRBD1 agrees at 10 bases. The CDR3 length is 15 residues. The trim removed 4 bases at V and 1 base at J, leaving 4 bases unmatched. CDR1 and CDR2 (germline): SGHRS, YFSETQ. The CDR3 nucleotides read TGCGCCAGCAGCCCCGGGACAGGGGCGAACACTGAAGCTTTCTTT. Translation gives CASSPGTGANTEAFF.

Here the CDR3 reads CASSSGSRTGTRNTEAFF. The DNA of the CDR3 is TGTGCCAGCAGCTCGGGATCACGGACAGGGACTCGGAACACTGAAGCTTTCTTT. V gene TRBV5-4 combines with J gene TRBJ1-1; 8 bases are a match to TRBD1. This CDR3 has 18 residues. Trimming cost V 3 bases and J 1 base; bases outside gene matches: 14. Germline V lookup: CDR1 SGHNT, CDR2 YYREEE (reference sequence). The full variable domain, completed using reference TRBV5-4 and TRBJ1-1, is ETGVTQSPTHLIKTRGQQVTLRCSSQSGHNTVSWYQQALGQGPQFIFQYYREEENGRGNFPPRFSGLQFPNYSSELNVNALELDDSALYLCASSSGSRTGTRNTEAFFGQGTRLTVV.

The rearrangement joins TRBV5-1 to TRBJ2-2, with TRBD1 identical over 8 bases. The ends lost 4 bases at V and 2 bases at J; junction bases unmatched: 4. Germline V lookup: CDR1 SGHRS, CDR2 YFSETQ. The CDR3 has 15 amino acids. The CDR3 DNA is TGCGCCAGCAGCGCGGGACAGGTAAACACCGGGGAGCTGTTTTTT. Residues: CASSAGQVNTGELFF.

The chain is built from TRBV7-2 and TRBJ2-7; a weak D match, TRBD1 (7 bases). V lost 5 bases, J lost 6 bases, and 14 bases lay in between. The CDR3 extends over 13 amino acids. Germline V lookup: CDR1 SGHTA, CDR2 FQGNSA. The CDR3 protein is CASSLRQGGEQYF. DNA of the CDR3: TGTGCCAGCAGCCTCCGACAGGGAGGCGAGCAGTACTTC.

This sequence joins TRBV7-8 and TRBJ2-7, with a tentative D call TRBD1 (6 bases). V lost 4 bases to trimming and J lost 3 bases, with 19 bases between them. Per the germline V gene, CDR1 is SGHVS and CDR2 is FQNEAQ. CDR3 length: 16 amino acids. CDR3 loop: CASSYHLTGLGYEQYF. The CDR3 DNA reads TGTGCCAGCAGCTACCACCTGACAGGTTTGGGCTACGAGCAGTACTTC. Looking up the rest from reference TRBV7-8 and TRBJ2-7 gives the full variable domain: GAGVSQSPRYKVAKRGQDVALRCDPISGHVSLFWYQQALGQGPEFLTYFQNEAQLDKSGLPSDRFFAERPEGSVSTLKIQRTQQEDSAVYLCASSYHLTGLGYEQYFGPGTRLTVT.

CDR3 DNA sequence: TGTGCCAGCCACCCCGGGGATCTCTCACCTGACTATGGCTACACCTTC. Translating it yields CASHPGDLSPDYGYTF. This chain uses TRBV21-1 with TRBJ1-2. TRBV21-1 is assigned pseudogene status. CDR3 length: 16 amino acids.

V and J are TRBV6-1 and TRBJ2-3; 8 positions match TRBD1. This CDR3 is built from 15 residues. Germline V gene lookup returns CDR1 MNHNS and CDR2 SASEGT. Trimming took 5 bases from V and 4 from J; bases not matched to a gene: 8. The CDR3 DNA sequence: TGTGCCAGCAGTAAGGACAGGGCCTCGGCAGATACGCAGTATTTT. Encoded protein: CASSKDRASADTQYF.

This clone was counted a single time. The CDR3 DNA reads as TGTGCCAGCAGTTCTTCATTAGATGGCTACACCTTC. This translates into CASSSSLDGYTF. This sequence joins TRBV7-8 and TRBJ1-2, with no clear D. This CDR3 region has 12 residues. Trimming shortened V by 6 bases and J by 6 bases, and 11 bases separated the two germline ends. Germline-derived CDR1 and CDR2 are SGHVS and FQNEAQ.

The gene calls are TRBV6-6 and TRBJ2-7; no clear D. This CDR3 has 10 residues. From germline, CDR1 is MNHNY and CDR2 SVGAGI (reference sequence). V was shortened by 4 bases and J by 5 bases, with 3 bases between the two germline ends. The CDR3 DNA is TGTGCCAGCAGTTCCAACGAGCAGTACTTC. Translation: CASSSNEQYF.

The V and J genes are TRBV11-2 and TRBJ2-7; D is possibly TRBD1 (6 bases). CDR3 length: 18 amino acids. From germline, CDR1 is SGHAT and CDR2 FQNNGV. Trimming cost V 5 bases and J 3 bases, with 26 bases left between them. CDR3 sequence reads: CASSPIGGKGPGDYEQYF. CDR3 coding DNA: TGTGCCAGCAGCCCAATAGGGGGAAAGGGGCCAGGGGACTACGAGCAGTACTTC.

The chain recombines TRBV2 with TRBJ2-7, with D possibly being TRBD2 (6 bases). The CDR3 runs 12 residues. V lost 6 bases, J lost 5 bases, and 11 bases lay in between. CDR1 SNHLY and CDR2 FYNNEI come from the germline V gene. CDR3 region: CASRAWRDEQYF. The CDR3 DNA is TGTGCCAGCAGGGCCTGGAGGGACGAGCAGTACTTC.

This chain uses TRBV9 with TRBJ1-1; 9 bases line up with TRBD1. Trimming took 0 bases from V and 7 from J; bases not matched to a gene: 7. The germline CDR1 and CDR2 sequences are SGDLS and YYNGEE. The CDR3 is 15 amino acids. This CDR3 is CASSVDLQGASEAFF. The DNA of the CDR3 is TGTGCCAGCAGCGTAGATTTACAGGGGGCCAGTGAAGCTTTCTTT.

The chain is built from TRBV7-2 and TRBJ2-5, with TRBD1 matching over 11 bases. Germline CDR1 and CDR2: SGHTA and FQGNSA. The CDR3 sequence is 15 residues long. V gave up 5 bases and J gave up 5 bases; unmatched junction bases: 7. The CDR3 DNA reads TGTGCCAGCAGCCCGCAGGACAGGGGGCCGGAGACCCAGTACTTC. Translating gives CASSPQDRGPETQYF.

The rearrangement links TRBV7-2 to TRBJ1-5; 10 bases line up with TRBD1. The germline V gene has CDR1 SGHTA and CDR2 FQGNSA. Trimming took 4 bases from V and 7 from J; bases not matched to a gene: 10. This CDR3 spans 16 amino acids. In DNA form, the CDR3 reads TGTGCCAGCAGCTCAGCCGGGACAGGGGTCTGGCAGCCCCAGCATTTT. This sequence encodes CASSSAGTGVWQPQHF.

V and J are TRBV27 and TRBJ2-2, with 7 bases fitting TRBD1. Losses at the gene ends were 6 bases for V and 3 bases for J; bases not matched to a gene: 10. The CDR3 sequence is 16 residues long. CDR1 is MNHEY, CDR2 SMNVEV, per germline (reference sequence). Here the CDR3 reads CASSRPGTEYTGELFF. The CDR3 bases are TGTGCCAGCAGCCGCCCCGGGACAGAGTACACCGGGGAGCTGTTTTTT.

This chain joins TRBV9 and TRBJ2-5; weak D call: TRBD2 (5 bases). The V gene's germline CDR1 is SGDLS and CDR2 YYNGEE. The ends were cut back, 0 bases at V and 2 bases at J, with 11 bases in the middle. The CDR3 spans 15 residues. CDR3 protein: CASSVAQADQETQYF. For the CDR3, the DNA is TGTGCCAGCAGCGTAGCTCAAGCGGATCAAGAGACCCAGTACTTC.

V gene TRBV30 combines with J gene TRBJ1-1; D not certain. CDR1 is GTSNPN and CDR2 is SVGIG in the germline V gene (reference sequence). CDR3 size: 13 residues. Trimming left V 0 bases short and J 1 base short, with 6 bases between. The CDR3 is CAWSVDTNTEAFF. In DNA, the CDR3 is TGTGCCTGGAGTGTTGACACGAACACTGAAGCTTTCTTT.

V gene TRBV19 combines with J gene TRBJ2-5; perhaps TRBD2 as D (6 bases). CDR3 length equals 14 residues. CDR1 and CDR2 from the germline V gene are LNHDA and SQIVND (reference sequence). V dropped 3 bases and J dropped 4 bases, with 12 bases sitting between them. CDR3 region: CASSIVGGRETQYF. The CDR3 bases are TGTGCCAGTAGTATTGTGGGGGGACGAGAGACCCAGTACTTC.

The chain carries TRBV7-8 and TRBJ2-1; 12 positions match TRBD2. With V trimmed by 5 bases and J by 7 bases, 6 bases remained unmatched. Germline V gives CDR1 SGHVS, CDR2 FQNEAQ. The CDR3 spans 15 residues. CDR3 nucleotide sequence: TGTGCCAGCAGCCACCTAGCGGGGGGGCGTAATGAGCAGTTCTTC. Translation gives CASSHLAGGRNEQFF.

The chain is built from TRBV14 and TRBJ1-6, with 11 bases matching TRBD1. The CDR3 loop spans 15 amino acids. V lost 5 bases and J lost 6; bases outside the gene matches: 3. From germline, CDR1 is SGHDN and CDR2 FVKESK. The CDR3 DNA reads as TGTGCCAGCAGCACCGGGACAGGGGGTAATTCACCCCTCCACTTT. Translated: CASSTGTGGNSPLHF.

V and J are TRBV5-8 and TRBJ2-4; D is undetermined. V was trimmed by 3 bases and J by 5 bases, leaving 6 bases between them. The CDR3 length is 12 residues. CDR1 and CDR2 (germline): SGHTS, YDEGEE. CDR3: CASSWAENIQYF. For the CDR3, the DNA is TGTGCCAGCAGCTGGGCAGAAAACATTCAGTACTTC.

This rearrangement joins TRBV5-1 to TRBJ1-4; D is possibly TRBD1 (5 bases). The CDR3 has 14 amino acids. Trimming pared 0 bases from V and 5 bases from J, leaving 8 bases between. Per germline, CDR1 SGHRS and CDR2 YFSETQ. In DNA, the CDR3 is TGCGCCAGCAGCTTGGTTGGGGGGAATGAAAAACTGTTTTTT. Translating gives CASSLVGGNEKLFF. Drawing the rest from reference TRBV5-1 and TRBJ1-4, the complete variable domain is KAGVTQTPRYLIKTRGQQVTLSCSPISGHRSVSWYQQTPGQGLQFLFEYFSETQRNKGNFPGRFSGRQFSNSRSEMNVSTLELGDSALYLCASSLVGGNEKLFFGSGTQLSVL.